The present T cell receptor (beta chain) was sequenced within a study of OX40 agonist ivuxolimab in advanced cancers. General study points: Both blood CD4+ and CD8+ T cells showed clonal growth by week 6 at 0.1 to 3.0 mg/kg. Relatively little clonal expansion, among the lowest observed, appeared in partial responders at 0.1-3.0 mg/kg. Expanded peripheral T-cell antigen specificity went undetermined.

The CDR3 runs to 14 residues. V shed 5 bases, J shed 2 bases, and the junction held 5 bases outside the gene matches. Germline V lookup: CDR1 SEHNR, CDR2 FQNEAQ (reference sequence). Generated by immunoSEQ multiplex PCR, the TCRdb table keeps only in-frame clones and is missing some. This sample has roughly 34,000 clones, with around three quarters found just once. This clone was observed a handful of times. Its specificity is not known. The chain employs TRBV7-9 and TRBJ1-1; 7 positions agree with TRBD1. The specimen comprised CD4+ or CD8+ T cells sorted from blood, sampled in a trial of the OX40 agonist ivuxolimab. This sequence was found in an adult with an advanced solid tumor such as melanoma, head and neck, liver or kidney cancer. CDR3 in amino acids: CASSRTGSNTEAFF. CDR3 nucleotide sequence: TGTGCCAGCAGCCGGACAGGCAGTAACACTGAAGCTTTCTTT.